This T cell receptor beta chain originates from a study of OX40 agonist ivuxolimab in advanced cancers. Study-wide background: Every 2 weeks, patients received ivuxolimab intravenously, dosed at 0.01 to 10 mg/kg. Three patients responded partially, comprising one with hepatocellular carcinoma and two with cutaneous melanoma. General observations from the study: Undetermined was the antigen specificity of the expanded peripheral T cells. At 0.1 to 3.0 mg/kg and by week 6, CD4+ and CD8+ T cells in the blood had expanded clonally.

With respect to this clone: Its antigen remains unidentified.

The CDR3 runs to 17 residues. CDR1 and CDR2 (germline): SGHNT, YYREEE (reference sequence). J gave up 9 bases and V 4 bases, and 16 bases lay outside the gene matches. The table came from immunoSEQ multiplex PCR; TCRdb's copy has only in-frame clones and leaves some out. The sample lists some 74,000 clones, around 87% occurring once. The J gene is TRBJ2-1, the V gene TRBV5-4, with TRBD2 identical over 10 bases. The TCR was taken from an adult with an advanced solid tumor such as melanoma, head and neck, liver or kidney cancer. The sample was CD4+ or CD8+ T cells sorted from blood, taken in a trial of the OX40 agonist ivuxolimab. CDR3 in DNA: TGTGCCAGCAGCCCTCCCGGAGCTAGCGGGAGAGCGCTTGAGCAGTTCTTC. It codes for CASSPPGASGRALEQFF.